These T cell receptor beta chains were read from a single sample in a study of CD8 T cells in Susac syndrome. TCRdb recomputed calls from the immunoSEQ multiplex PCR reads with MiXCR, one row per CDR3 protein. The table has 200,000 to 250,000 distinct CDR3 sequences, roughly 96% seen once; the top ten hold 0.075% to 0.095%. Sequences were obtained from CD4+ T cells from PBMCs. These receptors all come from a human donor with multiple sclerosis. CDR3s include the opening cysteine and the closing phenylalanine or tryptophan. The order of the fields is D gene, CDR3 length, J gene, V gene, CDR3 protein, CDR3 DNA. The D gene is left open where the match is weak.

TRBD2,16,TRBJ2-3,TRBV28,CASSLGLAGQTDTQYF,TGTGCCAGCAGTTTAGGACTAGCGGGTCAGACGGATACGCAGTATTTT
-,13,TRBJ1-2,TRBV6-6,CASKIGTDYGYTF,TGTGCCAGCAAAATCGGGACCGACTATGGCTACACCTTC
TRBD2,15,TRBJ2-1,TRBV3-1,CASSPPTSGYNEQFF,TGTGCCAGCAGCCCCCCGACTAGCGGCTACAATGAGCAGTTCTTC
-,12,TRBJ1-2,TRBV12-3/TRBV12-4,CASSSGNYGYTF,TGTGCCAGCAGTTCAGGGAACTATGGCTACACCTTC
-,16,TRBJ1-4,TRBV23-1,CASSQRSTVRGEKLFF,TGCGCCAGCAGTCAACGATCGACAGTCCGGGGGGAAAAACTGTTTTTT
TRBD1,15,TRBJ1-2,TRBV5-1,CASSTDRGRDLGYTF,TGCGCCAGCAGCACGGACAGGGGGCGCGATTTGGGCTACACCTTC
TRBD1,13,TRBJ1-1,TRBV25-1,CASIKGQGEEAFF,TGTGCCAGCATCAAGGGACAGGGGGAAGAAGCTTTCTTT
TRBD1,14,TRBJ2-2,TRBV2,CASGWDRDTGELFF,TGTGCCAGCGGCTGGGACAGAGACACCGGGGAGCTGTTTTTT
-,12,TRBJ2-5,TRBV19,CASSPERGYQYF,TGTGCCAGTAGCCCGGAGAGAGGGTATCAGTACTTC
-,12,TRBJ1-5,TRBV7-9,CASSLASQPQHF,TGTGCCAGCAGCTTAGCGAGTCAGCCCCAGCATTTT
TRBD2,16,TRBJ2-5,TRBV11-2,CASSLGRTSGIETQYF,TGTGCCAGCAGCTTAGGGCGGACTAGCGGGATCGAGACCCAGTACTTC